The 2 T cell receptor beta chains below were found in one sample sequenced in a study of identical twins. TCRdb recomputed calls from the 5' RACE reads with MiXCR, one row per CDR3 protein. The repertoire has hundreds of thousands of distinct CDR3 sequences, roughly 18% of them found once; the top ten carry around 13%. A further study also used this sample, focusing on T cells expressing NK-cell markers.

Sample: PBMCs. These receptors all come from a woman younger than 30 in good health.

Only a few counts were recorded for this clonotype. This chain joins TRBV7-8 and TRBJ2-7, with 7 bases aligning to TRBD1. Trimming cost V 5 bases and J 2 bases; bases outside gene matches: 15. This CDR3 is built from 17 residues. Germline lookup yields CDR1 SGHVS and CDR2 FQNEAQ. The CDR3: CASSIKTSGTVPYEQYF. The CDR3 DNA is TGTGCCAGCAGCATAAAAACTTCCGGGACAGTACCCTACGAGCAGTACTTC.

This clonotype showed up just a few times. The chain recombines TRBV9 with TRBJ2-7, with D possibly matching TRBD1 (6 bases). V dropped 0 bases and J dropped 3 bases, with 7 bases sitting between them. Germline CDR1 and CDR2: SGDLS and YYNGEE. CDR3 length equals 13 residues. Here the CDR3 DNA reads TGTGCCAGCAGCGTAGCGGACAGCTACGAGCAGTACTTC. It is translated as CASSVADSYEQYF.